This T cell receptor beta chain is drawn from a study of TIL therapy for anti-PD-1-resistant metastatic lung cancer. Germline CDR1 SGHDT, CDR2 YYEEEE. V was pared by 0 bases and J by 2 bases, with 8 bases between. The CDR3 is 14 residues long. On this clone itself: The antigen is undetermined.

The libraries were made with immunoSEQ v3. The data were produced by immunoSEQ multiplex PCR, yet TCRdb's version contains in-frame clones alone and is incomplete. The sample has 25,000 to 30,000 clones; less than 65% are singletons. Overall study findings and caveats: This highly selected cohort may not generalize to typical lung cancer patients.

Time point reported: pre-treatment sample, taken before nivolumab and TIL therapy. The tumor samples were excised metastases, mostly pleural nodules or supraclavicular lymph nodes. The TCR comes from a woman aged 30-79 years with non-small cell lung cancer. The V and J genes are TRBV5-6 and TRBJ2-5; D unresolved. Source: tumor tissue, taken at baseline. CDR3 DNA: TGTGCCAGCAGCTTGGGGATCACACAAGAGACCCAGTACTTC. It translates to CASSLGITQETQYF.